The source of this T cell receptor beta chain is a study of T-cell reconstitution after alpha-beta-depleted transplantation in children. Comment on this clonotype: Antigen: not known.

V trimming: 0 bases; J trimming: 5 bases; junction bases outside the gene matches: 9. The CDR3 is made up of 17 amino acids. CDR1 and CDR2 (germline): MNHEY, SVGAGI. Regarding the study as a whole: Diversity of TCRbeta at day 60 was high in some patients, arising from surviving recipient T cells and thymic progenitors.

Unique molecular identifiers featured in how the TCRbeta library was prepared. TCRdb recomputed calls from the PCR reads with MiXCR, one row per CDR3 protein. This sample has 600,000 or so distinct CDR3 sequences; 20% to 25% occur once, and the top ten carry around 14%. This receptor was taken from a boy younger than two who had a stem cell transplant for acute myeloid leukemia, so the T cells may come from the graft donor. This chain joins TRBV6-5 and TRBJ2-1; 8 bases match TRBD2. Source: PBMCs, mostly from graft donor cells, taken 360 days after TCRalphabeta/CD19-depleted stem cell transplant. The CDR3 loop reads CASSYSPGLGANNEQFF. The DNA of the CDR3 is TGTGCCAGCAGTTACTCTCCGGGACTAGGGGCAAACAATGAGCAGTTCTTC.